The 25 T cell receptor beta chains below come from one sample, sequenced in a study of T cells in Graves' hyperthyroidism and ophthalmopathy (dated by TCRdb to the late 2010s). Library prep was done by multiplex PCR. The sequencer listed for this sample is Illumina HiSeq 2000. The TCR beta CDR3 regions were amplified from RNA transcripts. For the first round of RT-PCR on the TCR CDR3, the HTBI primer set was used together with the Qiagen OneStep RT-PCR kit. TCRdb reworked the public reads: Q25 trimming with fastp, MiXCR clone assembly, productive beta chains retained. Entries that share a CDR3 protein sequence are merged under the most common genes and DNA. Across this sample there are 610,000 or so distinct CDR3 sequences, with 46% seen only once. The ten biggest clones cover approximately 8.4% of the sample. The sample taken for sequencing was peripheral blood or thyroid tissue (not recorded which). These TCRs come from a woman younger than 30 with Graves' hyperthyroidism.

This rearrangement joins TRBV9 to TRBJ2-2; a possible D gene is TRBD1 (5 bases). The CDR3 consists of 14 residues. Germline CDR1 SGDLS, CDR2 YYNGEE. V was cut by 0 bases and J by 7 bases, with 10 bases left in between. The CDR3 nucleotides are TGTGCCAGCAGCGTAGAGGGGCCCGGCGGGGAGCTGTTTTTT. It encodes CASSVEGPGGELFF.

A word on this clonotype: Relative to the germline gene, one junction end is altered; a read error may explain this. For the CDR3, the DNA is TGTGCCAGCAGCGGGACTAGCGGGGCACCCACCGGGGAGCTGTTCTTT. It is translated as CASSGTSGAPTGELFF. V usage is TRBV7-9 and J usage is TRBJ2-2, with 13 nucleotides matching TRBD2. CDR3 length: 16 residues. Looked up from germline, CDR1 is SEHNR and CDR2 is FQNEAQ (reference sequence).

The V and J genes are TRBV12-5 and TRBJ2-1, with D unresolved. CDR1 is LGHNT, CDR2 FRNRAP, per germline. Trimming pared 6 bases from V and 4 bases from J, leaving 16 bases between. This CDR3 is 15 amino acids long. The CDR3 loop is CASGTEPDSYNEQFF. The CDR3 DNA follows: TGTGCTAGTGGGACGGAACCCGACTCGTACAATGAGCAGTTCTTC.

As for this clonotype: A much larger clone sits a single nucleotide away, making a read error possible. This CDR3 reads CASSFLGQGLYEQYF. CDR3 nucleotide sequence: TGTGCCAGCAGCTTCTTAGGACAGGGGCTCTACGAGCAGTACTTC. The genes are TRBV13 and TRBJ2-7; 9 bases fit TRBD1. Germline loops: CDR1 PRHDT, CDR2 FYEKMQ (reference sequence). CDR3 length: 15 residues. The junction had 6 bases not matched to a gene; V was cut back by 3 bases and J by 3 bases.

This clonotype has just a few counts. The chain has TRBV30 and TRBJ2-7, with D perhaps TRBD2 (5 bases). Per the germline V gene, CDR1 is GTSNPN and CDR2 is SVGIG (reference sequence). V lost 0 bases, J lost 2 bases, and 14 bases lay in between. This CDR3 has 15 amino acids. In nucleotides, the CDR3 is TGTGCCTGGAGTGTAGGGTCGGCGGGTACCTACGAGCAGTACTTC. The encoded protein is CAWSVGSAGTYEQYF.

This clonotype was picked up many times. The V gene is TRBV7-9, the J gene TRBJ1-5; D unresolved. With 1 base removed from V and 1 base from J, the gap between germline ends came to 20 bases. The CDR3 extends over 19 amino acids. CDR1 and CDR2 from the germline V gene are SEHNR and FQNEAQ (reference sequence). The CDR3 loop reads CASSLESIWADRSNQPQHF. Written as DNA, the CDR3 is TGTGCCAGCAGCTTAGAATCGATCTGGGCGGACCGGAGCAATCAGCCCCAGCATTTT.

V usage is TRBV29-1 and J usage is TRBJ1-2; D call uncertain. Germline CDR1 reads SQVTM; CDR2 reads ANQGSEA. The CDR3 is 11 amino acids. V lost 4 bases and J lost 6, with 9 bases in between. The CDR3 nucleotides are TGCAGCGTTGGAGACCAGGATGGCTACACCTTC. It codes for CSVGDQDGYTF.

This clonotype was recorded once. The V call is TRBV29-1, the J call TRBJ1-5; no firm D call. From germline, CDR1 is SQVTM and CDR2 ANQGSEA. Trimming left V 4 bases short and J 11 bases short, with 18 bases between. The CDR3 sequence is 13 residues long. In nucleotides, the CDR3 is TGCAGCGTTGTGCCTCAGGTACAAGAGACCCAGCATTTT. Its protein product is CSVVPQVQETQHF.

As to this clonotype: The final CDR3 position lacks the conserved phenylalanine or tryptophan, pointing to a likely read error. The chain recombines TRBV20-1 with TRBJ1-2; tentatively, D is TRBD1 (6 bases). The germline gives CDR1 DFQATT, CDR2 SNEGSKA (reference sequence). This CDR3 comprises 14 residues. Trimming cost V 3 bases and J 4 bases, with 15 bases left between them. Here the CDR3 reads CSARDPRGSYGYTS. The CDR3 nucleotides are TGCAGTGCTAGGGACCCCAGGGGAAGCTATGGCTACACCTCC.

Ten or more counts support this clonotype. The CDR3 is CSASEAGYNSPLHF. DNA for the CDR3: TGCAGTGCTAGCGAGGCCGGTTATAATTCACCCCTCCACTTT. The V gene is TRBV20-1, the J gene TRBJ1-6; no definite D call. Germline CDR1 DFQATT, CDR2 SNEGSKA (reference sequence). V dropped 3 bases and J dropped 4 bases, with 10 bases sitting between them. The CDR3 extends over 14 amino acids.

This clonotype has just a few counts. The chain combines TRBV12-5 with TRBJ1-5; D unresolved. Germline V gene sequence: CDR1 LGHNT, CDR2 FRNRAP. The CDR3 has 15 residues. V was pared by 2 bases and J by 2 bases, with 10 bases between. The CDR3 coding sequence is TGTGCTAGTGGTTTGCTTGCTAGGGGCAATCAGCCCCAGCATTTT. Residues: CASGLLARGNQPQHF.

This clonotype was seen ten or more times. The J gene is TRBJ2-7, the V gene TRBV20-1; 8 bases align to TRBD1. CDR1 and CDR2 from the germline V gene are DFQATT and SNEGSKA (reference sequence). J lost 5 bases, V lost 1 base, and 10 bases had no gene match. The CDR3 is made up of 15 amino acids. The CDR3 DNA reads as TGCAGTGCTAGAGGGAGGTGGCAGGGGGCCCACGAGCAGTACTTC. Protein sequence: CSARGRWQGAHEQYF.

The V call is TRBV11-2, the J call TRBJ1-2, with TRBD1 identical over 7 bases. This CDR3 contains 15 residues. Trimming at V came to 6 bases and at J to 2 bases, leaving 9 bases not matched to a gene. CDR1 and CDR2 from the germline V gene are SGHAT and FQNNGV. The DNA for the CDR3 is TGTGCCAGCAGAAGTCCGGGACAGCGAAACTATGGCTACACCTTC. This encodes CASRSPGQRNYGYTF. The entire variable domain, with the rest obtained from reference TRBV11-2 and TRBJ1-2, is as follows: EAGVAQSPRYKIIEKRQSVAFWCNPISGHATLYWYQQILGQGPKLLIQFQNNGVVDDSQLPKDRFSAERLKGVDSTLKIQPAKLEDSAVYLCASRSPGQRNYGYTFGSGTRLTVV.

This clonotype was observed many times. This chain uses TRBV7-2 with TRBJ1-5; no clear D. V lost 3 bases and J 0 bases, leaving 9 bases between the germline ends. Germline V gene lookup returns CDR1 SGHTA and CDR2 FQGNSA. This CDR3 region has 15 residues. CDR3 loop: CASSLNLYSNQPQHF. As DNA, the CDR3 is TGTGCCAGCAGCTTGAACCTTTATAGCAATCAGCCCCAGCATTTT.

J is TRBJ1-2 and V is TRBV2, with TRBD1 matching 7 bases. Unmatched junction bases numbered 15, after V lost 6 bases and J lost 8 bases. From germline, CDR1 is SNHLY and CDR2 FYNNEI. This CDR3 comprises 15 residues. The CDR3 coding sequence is TGTGCCAGCAGGACACAGGGGCTCGGGGGGCTCGGCTACACCTTC. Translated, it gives CASRTQGLGGLGYTF.

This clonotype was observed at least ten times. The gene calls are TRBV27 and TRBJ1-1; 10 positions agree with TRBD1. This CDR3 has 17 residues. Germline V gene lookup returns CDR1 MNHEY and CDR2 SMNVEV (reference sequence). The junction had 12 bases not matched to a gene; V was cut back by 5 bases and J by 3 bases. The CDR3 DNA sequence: TGTGCCAGCAGTCCTGACAGGGGGCGGGTGGTGGACACTGAAGCTTTCTTT. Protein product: CASSPDRGRVVDTEAFF.

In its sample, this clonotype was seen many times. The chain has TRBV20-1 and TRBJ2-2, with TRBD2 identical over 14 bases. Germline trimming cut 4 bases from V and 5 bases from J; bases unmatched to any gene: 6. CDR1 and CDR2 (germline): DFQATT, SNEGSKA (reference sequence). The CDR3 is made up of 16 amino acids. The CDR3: CSATGLAGARTGELFF. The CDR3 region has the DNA TGCAGTGCTACGGGACTAGCGGGAGCGAGGACCGGGGAGCTGTTTTTT.

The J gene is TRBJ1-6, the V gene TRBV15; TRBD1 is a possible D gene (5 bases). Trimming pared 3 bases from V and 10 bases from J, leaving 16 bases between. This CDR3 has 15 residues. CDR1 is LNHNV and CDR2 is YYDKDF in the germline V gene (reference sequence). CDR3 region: CATSSYLPGGSPLHF. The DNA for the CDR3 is TGTGCCACCAGCAGTTACCTACCCGGGGGATCACCCCTCCACTTT.

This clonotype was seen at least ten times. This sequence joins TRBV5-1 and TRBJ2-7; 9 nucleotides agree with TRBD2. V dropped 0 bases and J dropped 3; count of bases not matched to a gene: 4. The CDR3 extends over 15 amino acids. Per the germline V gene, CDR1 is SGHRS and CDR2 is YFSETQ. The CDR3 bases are TGCGCCAGCAGCTTGGCGCGGGAGGGCAGCTACGAGCAGTACTTC. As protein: CASSLAREGSYEQYF.

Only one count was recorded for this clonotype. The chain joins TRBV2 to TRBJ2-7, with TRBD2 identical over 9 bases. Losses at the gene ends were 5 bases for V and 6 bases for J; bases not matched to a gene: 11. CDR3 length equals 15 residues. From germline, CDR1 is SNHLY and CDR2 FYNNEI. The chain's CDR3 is CASSYGGLARAEQYF. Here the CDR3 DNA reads TGTGCCAGCAGTTATGGCGGACTAGCGAGGGCCGAGCAGTACTTC.

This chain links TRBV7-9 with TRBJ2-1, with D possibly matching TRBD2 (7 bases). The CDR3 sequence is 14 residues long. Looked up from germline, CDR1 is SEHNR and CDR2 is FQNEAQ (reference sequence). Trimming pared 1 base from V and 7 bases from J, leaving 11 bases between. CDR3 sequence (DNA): TGTGCCAGCAGCTTAGAGGGGGGGGGGAATGAGCAGTTCTTC. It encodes CASSLEGGGNEQFF.

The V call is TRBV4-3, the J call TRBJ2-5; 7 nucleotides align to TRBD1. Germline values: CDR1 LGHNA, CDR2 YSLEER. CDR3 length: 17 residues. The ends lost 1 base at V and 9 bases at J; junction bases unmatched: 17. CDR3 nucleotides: TGCGCCAGCAGCCAAGTGTCTGGCCGGGACAGCAATCAGCCCCAGTACTTC. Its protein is CASSQVSGRDSNQPQYF.

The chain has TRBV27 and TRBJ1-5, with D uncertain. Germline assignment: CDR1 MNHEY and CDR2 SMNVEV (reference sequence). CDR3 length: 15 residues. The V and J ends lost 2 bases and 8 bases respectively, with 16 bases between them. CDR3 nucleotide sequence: TGTGCCAGCAGTTTAAATACAGCGAGTTTAAAGCCCCAGCATTTT. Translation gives CASSLNTASLKPQHF.

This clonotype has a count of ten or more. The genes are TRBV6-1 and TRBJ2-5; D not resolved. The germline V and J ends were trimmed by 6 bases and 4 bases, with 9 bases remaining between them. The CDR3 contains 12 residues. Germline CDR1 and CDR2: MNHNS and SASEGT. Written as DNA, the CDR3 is TGTGCCAGCAGGGTCCCCCCAGAGACCCAGTACTTC. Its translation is CASRVPPETQYF.

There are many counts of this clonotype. CDR3 sequence (DNA): TGCGCCAGCAGCCGAGGCGTTACCACCGCCTACGAGCAGTACTTC. This encodes CASSRGVTTAYEQYF. V usage is TRBV5-1 and J usage is TRBJ2-7; D is unclear. The CDR3 loop spans 15 amino acids. The germline V gene encodes CDR1 SGHRS and CDR2 YFSETQ. V lost 4 bases, J lost 2 bases, and 16 bases lay in between.